These 12 T cell receptor beta chains were sequenced from one sample in a study of healthy donors' naive CD4 and CD8 T cells. TCR libraries were built from 500 to 600 ng of total RNA by linear amplification. TCRdb fed the reads into MiXCR, producing one record per CDR3 protein. The sample includes about 180,000 distinct CDR3 sequences, around three quarters of them seen just once. Sequencing was performed on naive CD4+ and CD8+ T cells sorted from blood, pooled from several donors. Receptors originate from a pool of human donors in good health; the sample pools cells from several healthy donors.

The V and J genes are TRBV29-1 and TRBJ2-5; 8 bases line up with TRBD2. The CDR3 is made up of 13 amino acids. Germline CDR1 and CDR2: SQVTM and ANQGSEA. After removal of 4 bases from V and 8 bases from J, the junction contained 9 bases not matched to a gene. CDR3 in amino acids: CSVVAGRAGTQYF. In DNA form, the CDR3 reads TGCAGCGTTGTTGCCGGGAGGGCCGGTACCCAGTACTTC.

This clonotype was observed a single time. V gene TRBV6-5 combines with J gene TRBJ2-1; D is uncertain. Germline values: CDR1 MNHEY, CDR2 SVGAGI. The CDR3 totals 14 residues. Deletions cut 10 bases from V and 0 bases from J, with 13 bases between. The CDR3 bases are TGTGCCACCGCTGGGCAGAGCTCCTACAATGAGCAGTTCTTC. Protein: CATAGQSSYNEQFF.

V is TRBV29-1 and J is TRBJ1-1; D unresolved. V lost 4 bases, J lost 0 bases, and 3 bases lay in between. The CDR3 runs 11 residues. From germline, CDR1 is SQVTM and CDR2 ANQGSEA. The CDR3 region is CSVALNTEAFF. The CDR3 DNA reads as TGCAGCGTTGCCTTGAACACTGAAGCTTTCTTT.

V and J are TRBV7-8 and TRBJ2-4, with 8 nucleotides matching TRBD1. Per the germline V gene, CDR1 is SGHVS and CDR2 is FQNEAQ. V lost 5 bases to trimming and J lost 5 bases; unmatched junction nucleotides: 8. The CDR3 length is 15 residues. This CDR3 reads CASSPDRGPQNIQYF. CDR3 DNA: TGTGCCAGCAGCCCCGACAGGGGTCCTCAAAACATTCAGTACTTC.

This clonotype appeared once. The gene calls are TRBV29-1 and TRBJ2-7, with a weak D call TRBD2 (6 bases). This CDR3 is built from 14 residues. Germline V lookup: CDR1 SQVTM, CDR2 ANQGSEA. Trimming removed 4 bases from V and 3 bases from J, with 16 bases in between. CDR3 coding DNA: TGCAGCGTTGGGGTATTAGCGGCCCACTACGAGCAGTACTTC. This sequence encodes CSVGVLAAHYEQYF.

The chain is built from TRBV13 and TRBJ1-1; TRBD1 aligns across 7 bases. The V gene end was trimmed by 6 bases and the J gene end by 7 bases; junction bases not matched to a gene: 5. The CDR3 is made up of 12 amino acids. CDR1 and CDR2 (germline): PRHDT, FYEKMQ (reference sequence). The CDR3 protein is CASRVQGDEAFF. Here the CDR3 DNA reads TGTGCCAGCAGGGTGCAGGGGGATGAAGCTTTCTTT. Variable domain in full (rest from reference TRBV13 and TRBJ1-1): AAGVIQSPRHLIKEKRETATLKCYPIPRHDTVYWYQQGPGQDPQFLISFYEKMQSDKGSIPDRFSAQQFSDYHSELNMSSLELGDSALYFCASRVQGDEAFFGQGTRLTVV.

The sample holds many counts of this clonotype. The V gene is TRBV19, the J gene TRBJ1-5; D gene unclear. The CDR3 consists of 15 residues. Looked up from germline, CDR1 is LNHDA and CDR2 is SQIVND (reference sequence). V was clipped by 8 bases and J by 2 bases, with 16 bases between them. The CDR3 bases are TGTGCCAGTCGGGTCGATGGGGTCGGCAATCAGCCCCAGCATTTT. It codes for CASRVDGVGNQPQHF.

The chain is built from TRBV6-5 and TRBJ2-3, with TRBD2 identical over 12 bases. This CDR3 is built from 16 residues. Germline CDR1 MNHEY, CDR2 SVGAGI. V lost 2 bases and J lost 0; bases outside the gene matches: 0. CDR3 in DNA: TGTGCCAGCAGTTACCTAGCGGGAGGGAGCACAGATACGCAGTATTTT. Translated, it gives CASSYLAGGSTDTQYF.

The rearrangement uses TRBV24-1 and TRBJ2-1; 10 bases are a match to TRBD2. CDR1 is KGHDR and CDR2 is SFDVKD in the germline V gene. The junction had 11 bases not matched to a gene; V was cut back by 2 bases and J by 2 bases. The CDR3 has 19 amino acids. The CDR3 sequence is CATSDSRKVLAGTYNEQFF. In DNA, the CDR3 is TGTGCCACCAGTGATTCCCGGAAGGTACTAGCGGGAACCTACAATGAGCAGTTCTTC.

The chain recombines TRBV6-6 with TRBJ1-6; no clear D. Trimming cost V 7 bases and J 6 bases, with 13 bases left between them. The CDR3 extends over 14 amino acids. CDR1 and CDR2 (germline): MNHNY, SVGAGI (reference sequence). This CDR3 reads CASTIRVVNSPLHF. DNA for the CDR3: TGTGCCAGCACCATTAGAGTCGTTAATTCACCCCTCCACTTT.

V gene TRBV4-2 combines with J gene TRBJ1-3, with a tentative D call TRBD1 (6 bases). Germline-derived CDR1 and CDR2 are LGHNA and YNFKEQ. The CDR3 totals 16 residues. Trimming stripped 3 bases from V and 2 bases from J, with 14 bases between. This chain's CDR3 is CASSHHSGDAGNTIYF. The CDR3 DNA is TGTGCCAGCAGCCATCATTCAGGGGACGCTGGAAACACCATATATTTT.

V gene TRBV12-3 or TRBV12-4 combines with J gene TRBJ1-2, with 8 bases matching TRBD1. J was trimmed by 6 bases and V by 6 bases; bases with no gene match: 6. The CDR3 covers 13 residues. CDR3 sequence: CASRRDRRDGYTF. In DNA, the CDR3 is TGTGCCAGCAGACGGGACAGGAGAGATGGCTACACCTTC.